This T cell receptor (beta chain) was recorded in a study of radiotherapy plus CTLA-4 blockade in lung cancer (dated by TCRdb to 2016 to 2019). A note on the overall study: Among the enrolled patients, around 19% had an objective response, and about 29% reached disease control.

In this study, focal radiation therapy paired with CTLA-4 blockade (ipilimumab) was tested in patients who had chemo-refractory metastatic non-small-cell lung cancer. General conclusions and limits of the study: The strongest predictors of response, as reported, were early dynamic changes in blood T cell clones along with a rise in serum interferon-beta after radiation. After treatment with radiotherapy and ipilimumab, TCR clones that came from tumors expanded in the peripheral blood.

The library was produced with the immunoSEQ multiplex PCR assay. TCRdb obtained this table from immuneACCESS and retained in-frame rearrangements with V and J assigned. These tables miss some clones; where compared with another copy, unresolved V genes account for less than half of the shortfall, and the remainder is unexplained. The sample table shows 35,000 to 45,000 clones, and roughly 64% are seen once. 20% to 30% of the sample is in the top ten clones. Via the germline V gene, CDR1 is MNHEY and CDR2 SVGAGI. The cysteine opens and the phenylalanine closes a CDR3 of 15 amino acids. Only the CDR3 part of the read is kept: 45 bases, read in frame from the first base. V and J are truncated by 5 bases and 4 bases respectively, leaving an intervening sequence of 15 bases. On this clone: What antigen it recognizes has not been identified. No base qualities exist here, and no much larger clone lies one base off it.

The material was peripheral blood, obtained from a patient treated with radiotherapy plus ipilimumab. This chain joins TRBV6-5 to TRBJ1-5, with a tentative D gene TRBD1 over 5 matching bases. This clonotype was obtained from a human donor with non-small cell lung cancer who had a partial response to radiotherapy plus ipilimumab. The CDR3 region: CASSPRQKPNQPQHF. DNA sequence: TGTGCCAGCAGTCCTCGACAGAAACCGAATCAGCCCCAGCATTTT.